The 7 T cell receptor beta chains below were found in one sample sequenced in a study of T-cell reconstitution after alpha-beta-depleted transplantation in children. Unique molecular identifiers featured in how the TCRbeta library was prepared. TCRdb called the PCR reads again in MiXCR, with one record for every CDR3 protein. The sample shows hundreds of thousands of distinct CDR3 sequences, about 25% of them seen only once. The sequenced sample was PBMCs, obtained before TCRalphabeta/CD19-depleted stem cell transplant. All receptors come from a girl aged 2 to 9 with Fanconi anemia, due to receive a stem cell transplant.

This clonotype was seen many times. The gene calls are TRBV12-3 or TRBV12-4 and TRBJ2-7, with D unresolved. V dropped 3 bases and J dropped 3 bases, with 21 bases sitting between them. The CDR3 totals 17 residues. The CDR3 coding sequence is TGTGCCAGCAGTTTCCTCGCGACCCCACAATTACTCTACGAGCAGTACTTC. This sequence encodes CASSFLATPQLLYEQYF.

The sample holds many counts of this clonotype. The chain is built from TRBV20-1 and TRBJ2-7; possibly TRBD1 for D (6 bases). The germline V and J ends were trimmed by 6 bases and 0 bases, with 12 bases remaining between them. Germline V gives CDR1 DFQATT, CDR2 SNEGSKA (reference sequence). The CDR3 sequence is 13 residues long. In DNA form, the CDR3 reads TGCAGTGCCAGGGGCCCCATCTCCTACGAGCAGTACTTC. Protein sequence: CSARGPISYEQYF.

V is TRBV20-1 and J is TRBJ1-5, with D unclear. Between the trimmed V and J ends, which lost 4 bases and 4 bases, there was a span of 8 bases. This CDR3 comprises 12 residues. Per the germline V gene, CDR1 is DFQATT and CDR2 is SNEGSKA (reference sequence). The CDR3 sequence is CSATDENQPQHF. CDR3 sequence (DNA): TGCAGTGCTACAGACGAAAATCAGCCCCAGCATTTT.

This clonotype has more than one count but fewer than ten. The chain carries TRBV28 and TRBJ2-5, with 8 bases matching TRBD1. V shed 8 bases and J 7 bases; nucleotides not matched to a gene: 12. CDR1 and CDR2 (germline): MDHEN, SYDVKM. The CDR3 contains 14 residues. The CDR3 DNA follows: TGTGCCAGCGGTCTCAGGGGGCGGACCGCGACCCAGTACTTC. This translates into CASGLRGRTATQYF.

The chain uses TRBV7-3 and TRBJ1-1; D gene ambiguous. The germline V and J ends were trimmed by 6 bases and 1 base, with 9 bases remaining between them. This CDR3 is built from 13 residues. Germline-derived CDR1 and CDR2 are SGHTA and FQGTGA. The CDR3 nucleotides read TGTGCCAGCAGTGAAACAGCGAACACTGAAGCTTTCTTT. Amino acids: CASSETANTEAFF.

This clonotype has just one count. V usage is TRBV5-1 and J usage is TRBJ2-7, with 8 bases that match TRBD2. The ends lost 0 bases at V and 1 base at J; junction bases unmatched: 15. The CDR3 spans 19 residues. The germline CDR1 and CDR2 sequences are SGHRS and YFSETQ. The CDR3 DNA reads TGCGCCAGCAGCTTGGCCGCACTAGCGGAGCAAGTTCCGTCCTACGAGCAGTACTTC. It is translated as CASSLAALAEQVPSYEQYF.

Ten or more counts support this clonotype. As DNA, the CDR3 is TGTGCCAGCAGATTCCCCGGGGACACAGATACGCAGTATTTT. Its translation: CASRFPGDTDTQYF. The gene calls are TRBV6-5 and TRBJ2-3; possibly TRBD2 for D (5 bases). The V gene's germline CDR1 is MNHEY and CDR2 SVGAGI. The V gene lost 6 bases and the J gene lost 2 bases, with 12 bases spanning the gap. The CDR3 covers 14 residues.